The 30 T cell receptor beta chains in this list originate from one sample, sequenced in a study of T cell repertoires in cytomegalovirus infection. The antigens for these receptors are not known. One entry per CDR3 protein, called by TCRdb with MiXCR from the reads. The data contain around 300,000 distinct CDR3 sequences, roughly a fifth of them seen just once; the ten biggest clones take up about 21%. Sequencing used cultured PBMCs, obtained from culture after CMV antigen stimulation. The origin of the receptors is a human donor in good health (CMV status not recorded). Some clones in this sample may be carry-over from other donors' samples.

The gene calls are TRBV15 and TRBJ1-2, with D perhaps TRBD1 (5 bases). Germline CDR1 is LNHNV and CDR2 is YYDKDF (reference sequence). The CDR3 runs to 14 residues. V was cut by 4 bases and J by 5 bases, with 14 bases left in between. In DNA, the CDR3 is TGTGCCACCAGCAAGGGAGGGACTAGTTATGGCTACACCTTC. Protein product: CATSKGGTSYGYTF.

This clonotype showed up many times. This chain connects TRBV20-1 to TRBJ2-1; a weak D match, TRBD2 (5 bases). From germline, CDR1 is DFQATT and CDR2 SNEGSKA (reference sequence). V gave up 3 bases and J gave up 5 bases, with 14 bases separating them. The CDR3 extends over 14 amino acids. The DNA for the CDR3 is TGCAGTGCTAGGGGAGAAAACAGAGACAATGAGCAGTTCTTC. This gives the protein CSARGENRDNEQFF.

In this sample, this clonotype turned up a few times. The chain employs TRBV7-6 and TRBJ2-5, with 8 bases that match TRBD2. There are 13 residues in the CDR3. Germline-derived CDR1 and CDR2 are SGHVS and FNYEAQ. Unmatched junction bases numbered 3, after V lost 4 bases and J lost 5 bases. CDR3 bases: TGTGCCAGCAGCTCAAGCGGGAGTGAGACCCAGTACTTC. Its protein is CASSSSGSETQYF.

The rearrangement uses TRBV12-3 or TRBV12-4 and TRBJ2-2; perhaps TRBD2 as D (6 bases). V dropped 5 bases and J dropped 5 bases, with 12 bases sitting between them. The CDR3 contains 14 residues. For the CDR3, the DNA is TGTGCCAGCAGTCCGGGACTCACTACCGGGGAGCTGTTTTTT. The encoded protein is CASSPGLTTGELFF.

The chain carries TRBV12-3 or TRBV12-4 and TRBJ1-5; 8 positions agree with TRBD1. The CDR3 runs to 19 residues. V lost 4 bases and J lost 7; bases outside the gene matches: 21. CDR3 amino acids: CASSSRAPSTQGARQPQHF. The CDR3, as DNA: TGTGCCAGCAGTTCTAGGGCCCCCTCCACGCAGGGGGCAAGGCAGCCCCAGCATTTT.

This chain uses TRBV4-3 with TRBJ2-7; D could derive from TRBD1 or TRBD2 (6 bases each). Germline-derived CDR1 and CDR2 are LGHNA and YSLEER. This CDR3 comprises 18 residues. V lost 0 bases to trimming and J lost 6 bases, with 24 bases between them. Here the CDR3 reads CASSQEKTNREVLGEQYV. The CDR3 coding sequence is TGCGCCAGCAGCCAAGAAAAAACTAACAGGGAGGTCTTGGGCGAGCAGTACGTC.

This clonotype has ten or more counts. The chain couples TRBV7-2 to TRBJ2-5; possibly TRBD2 for D (6 bases). From germline, CDR1 is SGHTA and CDR2 FQGNSA. V was clipped by 4 bases and J by 1 base, with 16 bases between them. CDR3 length: 16 residues. The CDR3 DNA follows: TGTGCCAGCAGCTCCGGGGGACGCGGCTCCCAAGAGACCCAGTACTTC. It yields the protein CASSSGGRGSQETQYF.

Many counts were recorded for this clonotype. This chain connects TRBV7-6 to TRBJ2-6, with D possibly matching TRBD1 (7 bases). The V gene's germline CDR1 is SGHVS and CDR2 FNYEAQ. The CDR3 loop spans 18 amino acids. Deletions cut 1 base from V and 2 bases from J, with 15 bases between. The CDR3 coding sequence is TGTGCCAGCAGCTTAGGACAGGGAGGAGGCGCTGGGGCCAACGTCCTGACTTTC. Amino acids: CASSLGQGGGAGANVLTF.

This rearrangement joins TRBV29-1 to TRBJ2-1; 15 nucleotides align to TRBD2. The CDR3 spans 15 residues. V was pared by 5 bases and J by 9 bases, with 8 bases of the junction left unmatched. CDR1 and CDR2 (germline): SQVTM, ANQGSEA. The CDR3 sequence is CSVPGLAGGPSEQFF. The CDR3 DNA reads as TGCAGCGTTCCCGGACTAGCGGGAGGGCCGTCTGAGCAGTTCTTC.

This clonotype was found a few times. This chain connects TRBV27 to TRBJ2-1, with 7 positions matching TRBD1. CDR1 and CDR2 (germline): MNHEY, SMNVEV (reference sequence). J lost 6 bases, V lost 4 bases, and 6 bases had no gene match. The length of the CDR3 is 14 residues. CDR3 in amino acids: CASSSTGRFNEQFF. The DNA of the CDR3 is TGTGCCAGCAGTTCGACAGGGCGGTTCAATGAGCAGTTCTTC.

In this sample, this clonotype turned up a few times. The chain links TRBV2 to TRBJ2-7, with 8 bases lining up with TRBD1. Per the germline V gene, CDR1 is SNHLY and CDR2 is FYNNEI. The CDR3 is 14 amino acids. Germline trimming cut 4 bases from V and 4 bases from J; bases unmatched to any gene: 6. The CDR3 DNA follows: TGTGCCAGCAGTGCCCAGGGGGCGAGGTACGAGCAGTACTTC. It is translated as CASSAQGARYEQYF. Full variable domain (rest looked up from reference TRBV2 and TRBJ2-7): EPEVTQTPSHQVTQMGQEVILRCVPISNHLYFYWYRQILGQKVEFLVSFYNNEISEKSEIFDDQFSVERPDGSNFTLKIRSTKLEDSAMYFCASSAQGARYEQYFGPGTRLTVT.

Many counts were recorded for this clonotype. This sequence joins TRBV7-9 and TRBJ2-3; D unclear. Germline CDR1 and CDR2: SEHNR and FQNEAQ (reference sequence). V gave up 5 bases and J gave up 4 bases, with 10 bases separating them. This CDR3 is built from 13 residues. The CDR3 reads CASSAILADTQYF. CDR3 DNA sequence: TGTGCCAGCAGCGCCATCCTCGCAGATACGCAGTATTTT.

This rearrangement joins TRBV12-3 or TRBV12-4 to TRBJ2-2; D is possibly TRBD2 (5 bases). The V gene lost 6 bases and the J gene lost 6 bases, with 17 bases spanning the gap. This CDR3 comprises 15 residues. Here the CDR3 DNA reads TGTGCCAGCAGCCGCTACAGCGGTAGGGCCGGGGAGCTGTTTTTT. Translation: CASSRYSGRAGELFF.

This clonotype was counted at least ten times. V and J are TRBV7-9 and TRBJ2-2; D remains unclear. From germline, CDR1 is SEHNR and CDR2 FQNEAQ (reference sequence). This CDR3 spans 15 amino acids. V lost 4 bases and J 3 bases, leaving 12 bases between the germline ends. The chain's CDR3 is CASSSTLKYTGELFF. As DNA, the CDR3 is TGTGCCAGCAGCTCAACCCTTAAGTACACCGGGGAGCTGTTTTTT.

This clonotype was recorded a few times. The V call is TRBV12-3 or TRBV12-4, the J call TRBJ2-3, with 12 bases fitting TRBD2. This CDR3 has 16 amino acids. The V gene end was trimmed by 3 bases and the J gene end by 5 bases; junction bases not matched to a gene: 6. Here the CDR3 reads CASSLSSGRAVDTQYF. The CDR3 DNA reads TGTGCCAGCAGTTTGTCTAGCGGGAGGGCCGTAGATACGCAGTATTTT.

The rearrangement joins TRBV6-6 to TRBJ2-7, with no clear D. The germline CDR1 and CDR2 sequences are MNHNY and SVGAGI (reference sequence). This CDR3 contains 13 residues. V was pared by 7 bases and J by 0 bases, with 10 bases between. CDR3 DNA: TGTGCCAGCACGCAGGCGAGCTCCTACGAGCAGTACGTC. Translating it yields CASTQASSYEQYV.

This chain joins TRBV7-8 and TRBJ2-3, with 7 bases that match TRBD2. Trimming took 8 bases from V and 0 from J; bases not matched to a gene: 11. The CDR3 covers 16 residues. Germline CDR1 is SGHVS and CDR2 is FQNEAQ. The CDR3 here is CASAGPLRESTDTQYF. The CDR3 nucleotides read TGTGCCAGCGCAGGCCCTTTGCGGGAGAGCACAGATACGCAGTATTTT.

J is TRBJ2-3 and V is TRBV28; 10 bases map to TRBD2. CDR3 length: 14 amino acids. V shed 5 bases and J 4 bases; nucleotides not matched to a gene: 3. Germline V CDR1 and CDR2: MDHEN, SYDVKM. In nucleotides, the CDR3 is TGTGCCAGCAGTCAGCGGGAGGGCCCAGATACGCAGTATTTT. The encoded protein is CASSQREGPDTQYF. The whole variable domain, remainder taken from reference TRBV28 and TRBJ2-3, is DVKVTQSSRYLVKRTGEKVFLECVQDMDHENMFWYRQDPGLGLRLIYFSYDVKMKEKGDIPEGYSVSREKKERFSLILESASTNQTSMYLCASSQREGPDTQYFGPGTRLTVL.

The V call is TRBV12-3 or TRBV12-4, the J call TRBJ1-5; 11 positions agree with TRBD1. This CDR3 region has 15 residues. The V gene end was trimmed by 5 bases and the J gene end by 6 bases; junction bases not matched to a gene: 6. The CDR3 sequence: CASSLRTGGFQPQHF. CDR3 in DNA: TGTGCCAGCAGTCTTAGGACAGGGGGCTTTCAGCCCCAGCATTTT.

The CDR3 here is CASSQRFSQGNIQYF. The CDR3 coding sequence is TGCGCCAGCAGCCAGAGATTTAGCCAAGGAAACATTCAGTACTTC. The rearrangement joins TRBV4-1 to TRBJ2-4; D ambiguous. Germline-derived CDR1 and CDR2 are MGHRA and YSYEKL. Trimming removed 3 bases at V and 6 bases at J, with 15 bases between. The CDR3 length is 15 residues.

The CDR3 DNA reads as TGCAGCGTCGTGATGGTTAAAAGGAACTCTGGGGCCAACGTCCTGACTTTC. It translates to CSVVMVKRNSGANVLTF. The chain combines TRBV29-1 with TRBJ2-6; no clear D gene. The CDR3 spans 17 residues. Germline V gene sequence: CDR1 SQVTM, CDR2 ANQGSEA. With 6 bases removed from V and 0 bases from J, the gap between germline ends came to 18 bases.

The chain carries TRBV6-2 or TRBV6-3 and TRBJ2-5; D is tentatively TRBD1 or TRBD2 (5 bases each). The CDR3 is 13 residues long. V was cut by 6 bases and J by 5 bases, with 13 bases left in between. CDR1 is MNHEY and CDR2 is SVGEGT in the germline V gene. The CDR3, as DNA: TGTGCCAGCAGCCGGGGCCCTCTGGAGACCCAGTACTTC. This codes for CASSRGPLETQYF.

This clonotype was counted between two and nine times. The chain employs TRBV4-1 and TRBJ1-1, with 8 bases identical to TRBD1. The CDR3 loop spans 19 amino acids. With 0 bases clipped from V and 3 bases from J, the junction kept 15 bases outside the gene matches. Germline lookup yields CDR1 MGHRA and CDR2 YSYEKL. CDR3 nucleotide sequence: TGCGCCAGCAGCCAAGATCCTCAAGTAACAGGGGGTAGCGACACTGAAGCTTTCTTT. Translating gives CASSQDPQVTGGSDTEAFF.

V is TRBV3-1 and J is TRBJ2-7; D not certain. The length of the CDR3 is 16 residues. Per germline, CDR1 LGHDT and CDR2 YNNKEL (reference sequence). V gave up 0 bases and J gave up 3 bases, with 15 bases separating them. The CDR3 spells CASSQDRRTYIYEQYF. CDR3 coding DNA: TGTGCCAGCAGCCAAGATAGGCGAACCTACATCTACGAGCAGTACTTC.

This clonotype was found many times. The chain links TRBV7-2 to TRBJ1-5; D is ambiguous. Trimming removed 2 bases from V and 7 bases from J, with 15 bases in between. CDR3 length equals 15 residues. Germline CDR1 and CDR2: SGHTA and FQGNSA. The CDR3 DNA sequence: TGTGCCAGCAGCTTATTCGGAGGGAGCCTGCAGCCCCAGCATTTT. It encodes CASSLFGGSLQPQHF.

This clonotype was seen a handful of times. The chain uses TRBV18 and TRBJ1-6, with 8 bases aligning to TRBD1. This CDR3 is built from 16 residues. Germline assignment: CDR1 KGHSH and CDR2 LQKENI. After removal of 5 bases from V and 10 bases from J, the junction contained 13 bases not matched to a gene. The CDR3 reads CASSTSTDRVESPLHF. CDR3 bases: TGTGCCAGCTCAACCAGCACGGACAGGGTAGAATCACCCCTCCACTTT.

The gene calls are TRBV12-3 or TRBV12-4 and TRBJ2-1; 8 bases are a match to TRBD1. The V gene end was trimmed by 4 bases and the J gene end by 12 bases; junction bases not matched to a gene: 14. The CDR3 is 15 amino acids. The CDR3 reads CASSSSWQGAQGQFF. CDR3 DNA sequence: TGTGCCAGCAGTTCTTCCTGGCAGGGGGCTCAGGGGCAGTTCTTC.

This clonotype was detected only a few times. The chain carries TRBV20-1 and TRBJ2-4; D might be TRBD1 or TRBD2, each matching 5 bases. V was clipped by 6 bases and J by 6 bases, with 18 bases between them. From germline, CDR1 is DFQATT and CDR2 SNEGSKA (reference sequence). The CDR3 extends over 14 amino acids. The CDR3 here is CSAPGPGRGNIQYF. CDR3 in DNA: TGCAGTGCCCCGGGGCCGGGGAGAGGAAACATTCAGTACTTC.

V usage is TRBV6-2 or TRBV6-3 and J usage is TRBJ2-2; perhaps TRBD2 as D (5 bases). V was pared by 5 bases and J by 6 bases, with 19 bases between. The CDR3 loop spans 16 amino acids. CDR1 MNHEY and CDR2 SVGEGT come from the germline V gene. The CDR3 spells CASSPMKGAAPGELFF. CDR3 bases: TGTGCCAGCAGTCCCATGAAGGGAGCCGCCCCCGGGGAGCTGTTTTTT.

V usage is TRBV5-1 and J usage is TRBJ1-4; 9 bases align to TRBD1. This CDR3 contains 15 residues. Trimming at V came to 4 bases and at J to 6 bases, leaving 7 bases not matched to a gene. The V gene's germline CDR1 is SGHRS and CDR2 YFSETQ. As DNA, the CDR3 is TGCGCCAGCAGCCGGAAGTGGGACAGGGATGAAAAACTGTTTTTT. It specifies CASSRKWDRDEKLFF. The full variable domain, in which reference TRBV5-1 and TRBJ1-4 provide the parts outside the CDR3, is KAGVTQTPRYLIKTRGQQVTLSCSPISGHRSVSWYQQTPGQGLQFLFEYFSETQRNKGNFPGRFSGRQFSNSRSEMNVSTLELGDSALYLCASSRKWDRDEKLFFGSGTQLSVL.